Listed here are 30 T cell receptor beta chains from one sample, sequenced in a study of blood T cells in healthy people across ages. A second PCR of 7 to 11 cycles used a sample-barcoded 5' primer and a J-beta primer mix. TCRdb reanalysed the 5' RACE reads using MiXCR and keeps one entry per CDR3 protein. The table includes 1.5 million to 2 million distinct CDR3 sequences, just under 50% detected once. The sample consisted of blood. The origin of the receptors is a woman aged 35 to 49 in good health.

There are many counts of this clonotype. This chain links TRBV29-1 with TRBJ2-7; D gene uncertain. The CDR3 totals 11 residues. Germline CDR1 is SQVTM and CDR2 is ANQGSEA. Trimming stripped 3 bases from V and 4 bases from J, with 7 bases between. The CDR3 loop is CSVEVSYEQYF. The CDR3 region has the DNA TGCAGCGTTGAGGTTTCGTACGAGCAGTACTTC.

The chain links TRBV6-5 to TRBJ1-2, with D hard to call. Per germline, CDR1 MNHEY and CDR2 SVGAGI. Trimming shortened V by 6 bases and J by 2 bases, and 7 bases separated the two germline ends. The CDR3 is 12 residues long. The CDR3 nucleotides read TGTGCCAGCAGGTCGGGCAACTATGGCTACACCTTC. This encodes CASRSGNYGYTF.

The chain carries TRBV4-2 and TRBJ1-4; D is ambiguous. The CDR3 sequence is 14 residues long. Germline loops: CDR1 LGHNA, CDR2 YNFKEQ. Trimming shortened V by 0 bases and J by 6 bases, and 8 bases separated the two germline ends. CDR3 protein: CASSQEAPDEKLFF. The CDR3 DNA is TGTGCCAGCAGCCAAGAGGCACCTGATGAAAAACTGTTTTTT.

The chain recombines TRBV20-1 with TRBJ2-3; 12 bases are a match to TRBD2. Trimming removed 6 bases from V and 6 bases from J; junction bases left unmatched: 7. Germline CDR1 reads DFQATT; CDR2 reads SNEGSKA (reference sequence). The CDR3 sequence is 14 residues long. This chain's CDR3 is CSAELTSGGDTQYF. DNA for the CDR3: TGCAGTGCCGAACTTACTAGCGGGGGGGATACGCAGTATTTT.

J is TRBJ1-1 and V is TRBV9; the match to TRBD1 covers 8 bases. V was clipped by 0 bases and J by 8 bases; unmatched bases: 12. Germline V CDR1 and CDR2: SGDLS, YYNGEE. The CDR3 covers 16 residues. The CDR3 DNA follows: TGTGCCAGCAGCGTAGCCGACAGGGGCGTTTTTGAGGAAGCTTTCTTT. Its protein is CASSVADRGVFEEAFF.

The chain combines TRBV29-1 with TRBJ2-1, with 11 bases aligning to TRBD2. The CDR3 covers 14 residues. V trimming: 6 bases; J trimming: 8 bases; junction bases outside the gene matches: 9. Germline assignment: CDR1 SQVTM and CDR2 ANQGSEA. DNA for the CDR3: TGCAGCGTAGTTATAGCGGGGGGGAGCGATGAGCAGTTCTTC. It yields the protein CSVVIAGGSDEQFF.

This clonotype was observed a few times. CDR3 in amino acids: CASSPDRTYEQYF. Written as DNA, the CDR3 is TGTGCCAGCTCACCGGACAGGACCTACGAGCAGTACTTC. The chain recombines TRBV18 with TRBJ2-7; TRBD1 agrees at 7 bases. The length of the CDR3 is 13 residues. Germline V gene data show CDR1 as KGHSH and CDR2 as LQKENI. J was trimmed by 2 bases and V by 3 bases; bases with no gene match: 1.

This chain uses TRBV6-2 or TRBV6-3 with TRBJ2-7; D ambiguous. Germline V lookup: CDR1 MNHEY, CDR2 SVGEGT. The CDR3 runs 16 residues. The V gene lost 3 bases and the J gene lost 3 bases, with 18 bases spanning the gap. The CDR3 protein is CASSYPLKRVNYEQYF. DNA of the CDR3: TGTGCCAGCAGTTATCCCCTCAAGCGAGTGAACTACGAGCAGTACTTC.

This clonotype was seen more than once but under ten times. This rearrangement joins TRBV5-6 to TRBJ2-1; D is unresolved. V was trimmed by 3 bases and J by 7 bases, leaving 23 bases between them. Germline V lookup: CDR1 SGHDT, CDR2 YYEEEE. The CDR3 has 17 residues. The CDR3 here is CASSSLTVWDSRNEQFF. The CDR3 bases are TGTGCCAGCAGCTCTTTGACCGTTTGGGATTCCAGGAATGAGCAGTTCTTC.

The chain is built from TRBV28 and TRBJ2-5, with D unresolved. Germline-derived CDR1 and CDR2 are MDHEN and SYDVKM. V gave up 6 bases and J gave up 1 base, with 15 bases separating them. This CDR3 has 15 residues. CDR3 sequence reads: CASRVGSSGQETQYF. CDR3 nucleotide sequence: TGTGCCAGCAGGGTCGGTAGCTCGGGCCAAGAGACCCAGTACTTC.

The CDR3 sequence is CASSHTGETLYGYTF. CDR3 in DNA: TGCGCCAGCAGCCATACCGGGGAGACTCTCTATGGCTACACCTTC. The J gene is TRBJ1-2, the V gene TRBV4-3; D gene unclear. Per the germline V gene, CDR1 is LGHNA and CDR2 is YSLEER. The V gene lost 3 bases and the J gene lost 4 bases, with 15 bases spanning the gap. The CDR3 has 15 residues.

This clonotype has more than one count but fewer than ten. The rearrangement links TRBV12-3 or TRBV12-4 to TRBJ2-5, with D unresolved. The CDR3 has 13 amino acids. The V end was cut by 4 bases, the J end by 3 bases, with 9 bases between. The CDR3 here is CASSCTAKETQYF. CDR3 in DNA: TGTGCCAGCAGTTGTACAGCTAAAGAGACCCAGTACTTC.

This clonotype was observed a single time. The V and J genes are TRBV4-2 and TRBJ2-3, with 13 bases identical to TRBD2. V was pared by 0 bases and J by 6 bases, with 3 bases of the junction left unmatched. The germline CDR1 and CDR2 sequences are LGHNA and YNFKEQ. This CDR3 contains 16 residues. In DNA, the CDR3 is TGTGCCAGCAGCCAAGAAGGGACTAGCGGGGCGGATACGCAGTATTTT. Residues: CASSQEGTSGADTQYF.

CDR3 loop: CASSPLGTDYEQYF. CDR3 DNA: TGTGCCAGCAGTCCCTTGGGGACAGACTACGAGCAGTACTTC. This chain links TRBV27 with TRBJ2-7; 7 nucleotides line up with TRBD1. The junction had 7 bases not matched to a gene; V was cut back by 5 bases and J by 3 bases. Germline CDR1 reads MNHEY; CDR2 reads SMNVEV (reference sequence). This CDR3 comprises 14 residues.

The V and J genes are TRBV6-6 and TRBJ2-6; no clear D gene. V shed 8 bases and J shed 0 bases, with 11 bases lying between them. The CDR3 has 15 amino acids. Germline V gives CDR1 MNHNY, CDR2 SVGAGI (reference sequence). The CDR3 coding sequence is TGTGCCAGCTCTCGGCCGGGCTCTGGGGCCAACGTCCTGACTTTC. Translated: CASSRPGSGANVLTF.

The V call is TRBV6-6, the J call TRBJ1-2, with 7 bases lining up with TRBD1. This CDR3 is built from 15 residues. V was pared by 5 bases and J by 3 bases, with 9 bases of the junction left unmatched. Germline values: CDR1 MNHNY, CDR2 SVGAGI (reference sequence). CDR3 sequence (DNA): TGTGCCAGCAGTGATCAGGGCGGGACAGACTATGGCTACACCTTC. Residues: CASSDQGGTDYGYTF.

V usage is TRBV4-3 and J usage is TRBJ2-3, with TRBD1 identical over 9 bases. The J segment lost 4 bases and the V segment lost 4 bases, leaving 9 bases of the junction unmatched. CDR3 length: 16 residues. CDR1 is LGHNA, CDR2 YSLEER, per germline. The CDR3 nucleotides read TGCGCCAGCAGCCCGAATGGACAGGGGAACGCAGATACGCAGTATTTT. The encoded protein is CASSPNGQGNADTQYF.

This clonotype was detected once. The chain employs TRBV7-2 and TRBJ1-4, with D hard to call. There are 15 residues in the CDR3. Trimming left V 5 bases short and J 6 bases short, with 16 bases between. The V gene's germline CDR1 is SGHTA and CDR2 FQGNSA. CDR3 DNA sequence: TGTGCCAGCAGCCCCCACGTCGGGTATGATGAAAAACTGTTTTTT. This sequence encodes CASSPHVGYDEKLFF.

This clonotype was seen only a few times. This sequence joins TRBV12-3 or TRBV12-4 and TRBJ2-7; D is uncertain. The CDR3 length is 14 residues. Between the trimmed V and J ends, which lost 2 bases and 6 bases, there was a span of 14 bases. CDR3 sequence (DNA): TGTGCCAGCAGTTTAAGGGTATCCTGGGGCGAGCAGTACTTC. It is translated as CASSLRVSWGEQYF.

This clonotype was counted only a few times. The genes are TRBV5-1 and TRBJ1-2, with D possibly being TRBD1 (6 bases). V lost 1 base to trimming and J lost 8 bases, with 9 bases between them. The V gene's germline CDR1 is SGHRS and CDR2 YFSETQ. The CDR3 extends over 12 amino acids. The CDR3 region has the DNA TGCGCCAGCAGCTTGACAGGGCAAGGCTACACCTTC. Amino acids: CASSLTGQGYTF.

This chain links TRBV18 with TRBJ2-1; possibly TRBD1 for D (5 bases). Germline V gene data show CDR1 as KGHSH and CDR2 as LQKENI. Trimming shortened V by 3 bases and J by 0 bases, and 15 bases separated the two germline ends. The CDR3 has 17 amino acids. Here the CDR3 DNA reads TGTGCCAGCTCACCGATTAAAGGGGTTCGCTCCTACAATGAGCAGTTCTTC. The encoded protein is CASSPIKGVRSYNEQFF.

This clonotype was seen only a few times. The rearrangement links TRBV5-1 to TRBJ2-1, with 9 positions matching TRBD2. CDR3 length: 17 residues. J was trimmed by 3 bases and V by 3 bases; bases with no gene match: 10. Germline V gene sequence: CDR1 SGHRS, CDR2 YFSETQ. CDR3 nucleotides: TGCGCCAGCAGCTCATCCGGGACTAGCTACCGCTACAATGAGCAGTTCTTC. This codes for CASSSSGTSYRYNEQFF. Full variable domain (rest looked up from reference TRBV5-1 and TRBJ2-1): KAGVTQTPRYLIKTRGQQVTLSCSPISGHRSVSWYQQTPGQGLQFLFEYFSETQRNKGNFPGRFSGRQFSNSRSEMNVSTLELGDSALYLCASSSSGTSYRYNEQFFGPGTRLTVL.

The V and J genes are TRBV6-1 and TRBJ1-2; D is uncertain. This CDR3 has 14 residues. Trimming shortened V by 1 base and J by 5 bases, and 11 bases separated the two germline ends. Germline CDR1 reads MNHNS; CDR2 reads SASEGT. The CDR3 bases are TGTGCCAGCAGTGAAGGGGATCCGGGGTATGGCTACACCTTC. Translating gives CASSEGDPGYGYTF.

The V call is TRBV7-6, the J call TRBJ2-1, with 9 bases matching TRBD2. The CDR3 length is 18 residues. The J segment lost 2 bases and the V segment lost 1 base, leaving 9 bases of the junction unmatched. The germline V gene has CDR1 SGHVS and CDR2 FNYEAQ. CDR3 in amino acids: CASSLDPSGATAYNEQFF. The CDR3 DNA sequence: TGTGCCAGCAGCTTAGATCCTAGCGGGGCCACTGCCTACAATGAGCAGTTCTTC.

V and J are TRBV3-1 and TRBJ1-2; D gene ambiguous. The CDR3 runs 15 residues. Between the trimmed V and J ends, which lost 4 bases and 4 bases, there was a span of 16 bases. CDR1 and CDR2 (germline): LGHDT, YNNKEL (reference sequence). The CDR3 is CASSPGGPSGYGYTF. The CDR3 nucleotides read TGTGCCAGCAGCCCCGGAGGGCCCTCGGGCTATGGCTACACCTTC.

This clonotype showed up just a few times. The gene calls are TRBV4-2 and TRBJ2-7; TRBD2 aligns across 10 bases. V was pared by 4 bases and J by 3 bases, with 6 bases of the junction left unmatched. Germline V gene lookup returns CDR1 LGHNA and CDR2 YNFKEQ. The CDR3 totals 15 residues. The DNA for the CDR3 is TGTGCCAGCAGCCTATCTAGGACTAGCGGCTACGAGCAGTACTTC. It specifies CASSLSRTSGYEQYF.

This rearrangement joins TRBV5-1 to TRBJ1-4; 7 nucleotides match TRBD1. V dropped 1 base and J dropped 7; count of bases not matched to a gene: 7. CDR1 SGHRS and CDR2 YFSETQ come from the germline V gene. CDR3 size: 15 residues. For the CDR3, the DNA is TGCGCCAGCAGCTTGTCCGGGACAGTAACTGAAAAACTGTTTTTT. Protein product: CASSLSGTVTEKLFF.

The chain carries TRBV4-3 and TRBJ2-5; D possibly uses TRBD1 or TRBD2 (5 bases each). Germline V gives CDR1 LGHNA, CDR2 YSLEER. The CDR3 loop spans 15 amino acids. V lost 0 bases and J 5 bases, leaving 13 bases between the germline ends. The CDR3 reads CASSQDGRDAETQYF. The CDR3 nucleotides are TGCGCCAGCAGCCAAGACGGCAGGGACGCTGAGACCCAGTACTTC.

This chain joins TRBV4-2 and TRBJ2-7, with 12 nucleotides matching TRBD2. The last part of the DNA fits TRBJ2-5 better; the J call may be wrong. The CDR3 covers 17 residues. Germline V gives CDR1 LGHNA, CDR2 YNFKEQ. The CDR3 reads CASSPTSGGLKQETQYF. The CDR3 region has the DNA TGTGCCAGCAGCCCCACTAGCGGGGGGCTGAAGCAAGAGACCCAGTACTTC.

The CDR3 nucleotides are TGTGCCAGCAGCTTAACACAGGTAGGCTACAATGAGCAGTTCTTC. Residues: CASSLTQVGYNEQFF. The rearrangement links TRBV7-2 to TRBJ2-1, with D maybe TRBD1 (5 bases). The CDR3 consists of 15 residues. Germline loops: CDR1 SGHTA, CDR2 FQGNSA. V was pared by 2 bases and J by 3 bases, with 11 bases between.